The rows below give T cell receptor beta chains drawn from one sample of a study of cytomegalovirus exposure and HLA in healthy donors. TCRdb keeps only in-frame clones here, not all; method: immunoSEQ multiplex PCR. This sample has roughly 160,000 clones; approximately 81% occur once, and the top ten carry 0.35% to 0.45%. Material for sequencing was PBMCs. The receptors were gathered from a boy aged 2 to 10 in good health and CMV-seronegative. CDR3s include the opening cysteine and the closing phenylalanine or tryptophan. A D gene is named only where the DNA matches it firmly. The size field is filled for only some rows; it gives once, few, many or a size class.

v_gene	abundance	j_gene	d_gene	len	CDR3aa	CDR3nt
TRBV6-1	-	TRBJ2-7	-	16	CASSDFLGGLFYEQYF	TGTGCCAGCAGTGACTTCTTGGGGGGGCTCTTTTACGAGCAGTACTTC
TRBV10-2	-	TRBJ2-3	-	15	CASSEWAGSTDTQYF	TGCGCCAGCAGTGAGTGGGCGGGAAGCACAGATACGCAGTATTTT
TRBV4-1	-	TRBJ2-1	TRBD2	16	CASSQDTSGRINEQFF	TGCGCCAGCAGCCAAGATACAAGCGGGAGAATAAATGAGCAGTTCTTC
TRBV5-1	-	TRBJ2-1	TRBD1	16	CASSWVQGAVYNEQFF	TGCGCCAGCAGCTGGGTTCAGGGGGCGGTCTACAATGAGCAGTTCTTC
TRBV5-1	-	TRBJ2-1	-	12	CASSLGADEQFF	TGCGCCAGCAGCCTCGGAGCGGATGAGCAGTTCTTC
TRBV18	few	TRBJ1-4	-	14	CASSAGATNEKLFF	TGTGCCAGCTCGGCAGGGGCAACTAATGAAAAACTGTTTTTT
TRBV2	-	TRBJ2-7	-	13	CASSEQQGDEQYF	TGTGCCAGCAGTGAACAACAGGGCGACGAGCAGTACTTC
TRBV7-6	-	TRBJ2-7	-	15	CASSFGVRYAGEQYF	TGTGCCAGCAGCTTCGGTGTTCGTTACGCGGGCGAGCAGTACTTC
TRBV6-5	-	TRBJ2-7	-	14	CASSRKGHSYEQYF	TGTGCCAGCAGTAGGAAGGGGCACTCCTACGAGCAGTACTTC
TRBV6-1	-	TRBJ2-2	TRBD2	14	CASRKAGATGELFF	TGTGCCAGCAGGAAAGCGGGAGCGACCGGGGAGCTGTTTTTT
TRBV29-1	-	TRBJ2-3	-	14	CSVPARTSTDTQYF	TGCAGCGTTCCAGCGAGGACTAGCACAGATACGCAGTATTTT
TRBV4-1	-	TRBJ1-3	-	16	CASSQERSGSGNTIYF	TGCGCCAGCAGCCAAGAACGATCGGGGTCTGGAAACACCATATATTTT
TRBV5-8	-	TRBJ2-7	TRBD1	15	CASSMTGEPNYEQYF	TGTGCCAGCAGCATGACAGGGGAGCCTAACTACGAGCAGTACTTC
TRBV7-3	-	TRBJ2-1	TRBD1	15	CASSLGTAPYNEQFF	TGTGCCAGCAGCCTCGGGACAGCCCCCTACAATGAGCAGTTCTTC
TRBV9	-	TRBJ2-5	TRBD2	15	CASSASGPSWETQYF	TGTGCCAGCAGCGCTAGCGGACCTTCTTGGGAGACCCAGTACTTC
TRBV7-9	-	TRBJ2-7	-	13	CASSLQGTYEQYF	TGTGCCAGCAGCTTACAGGGGACCTACGAGCAGTACTTC
TRBV19	once	TRBJ1-5	-	15	CASRSPGGYIKPQHF	TGTGCCAGTAGGTCACCGGGGGGGTACATCAAGCCCCAGCATTTT
TRBV7-9	-	TRBJ1-5	TRBD1	13	CASSSGGNQPQHF	TGTGCCAGCAGCTCAGGGGGGAATCAGCCCCAGCATTTT
TRBV9	-	TRBJ2-7	TRBD2	15	CASSVGTSGPYEQYF	TGTGCCAGCAGCGTAGGGACTAGCGGTCCCTACGAGCAGTACTTC
TRBV10-3	-	TRBJ2-1	TRBD2	16	CAIKPGAGVSYNEQFF	TGTGCCATCAAGCCTGGAGCGGGAGTTTCCTACAATGAGCAGTTCTTC
TRBV7-3	-	TRBJ2-2	TRBD2	17	CASSLSPVSSGTGELFF	TGTGCCAGCAGCTTAAGTCCGGTTTCTAGCGGGACCGGGGAGCTGTTTTTT
TRBV27	-	TRBJ2-2	TRBD2	18	CASSSRPLAGANTGELFF	TGTGCCAGCAGTTCCCGACCTCTAGCGGGGGCGAACACCGGGGAGCTGTTTTTT
TRBV11-3	-	TRBJ2-2	-	15	CASSLGGDGTGELFF	TGTGCCAGCAGCCTCGGAGGGGACGGCACCGGGGAGCTGTTTTTT
TRBV6-5	-	TRBJ1-2	-	13	CASSYARVDGYTF	TGTGCCAGCAGTTACGCTCGGGTAGATGGCTACACCTTC
TRBV9	-	TRBJ1-3	-	15	CASSLGGRVGNTIYF	TGTGCCAGCAGCCTGGGCGGGAGGGTCGGAAACACCATATATTTT
TRBV5-1	-	TRBJ1-4	-	14	CASSLGGVGEKLFF	TGCGCCAGCAGCTTGGGGGGGGTAGGGGAAAAACTGTTTTTT
TRBV2	-	TRBJ2-5	-	15	CASSPWGEYQETQYF	TGTGCCAGCTCACCGTGGGGGGAGTACCAAGAGACCCAGTACTTC
TRBV18	-	TRBJ2-5	-	12	CASSPRQETQYF	TGTGCCAGCTCACCGAGGCAAGAGACCCAGTACTTC
TRBV10-2	-	TRBJ2-3	TRBD2	13	CASRGGTTDTQYF	TGCGCCAGCAGGGGGGGGACCACAGATACGCAGTATTTT
TRBV6-6	-	TRBJ2-7	TRBD1	16	CASSYSNRTGGNEQYF	TGTGCCAGCAGTTACTCGAATCGGACAGGGGGAAACGAGCAGTACTTC
TRBV7-9	few	TRBJ1-1	-	15	CASSPSDRKNTEAFF	TGTGCCAGCAGCCCATCCGACAGGAAGAACACTGAAGCTTTCTTT
TRBV2	-	TRBJ1-5	-	14	CASSQGYSNQPQHF	TGTGCCAGCAGTCAGGGATATAGCAATCAGCCCCAGCATTTT
TRBV6-1	once	TRBJ1-2	-	11	CASTNGFGYTF	TGTGCCAGTACGAACGGTTTCGGCTACACCTTC
TRBV5-1	-	TRBJ2-1	-	14	CASSLEQDYNEQFF	TGCGCCAGCAGCTTGGAACAGGACTACAATGAGCAGTTCTTC
TRBV28	-	TRBJ2-7	-	12	CASSSSFYEQYF	TGTGCCAGCAGTTCTAGTTTCTACGAGCAGTACTTC
TRBV10-3	-	TRBJ1-1	-	15	CAISDRGSQTSEAFF	TGTGCCATCAGTGATAGAGGCAGCCAAACCAGTGAAGCTTTCTTT
TRBV10-3	-	TRBJ1-1	-	13	CAISTAYNTEAFF	TGTGCCATCAGTACAGCTTACAACACTGAAGCTTTCTTT
TRBV11-2	-	TRBJ2-7	TRBD1	15	CASSLRQGLSYEQYF	TGTGCCAGCAGCTTACGACAGGGTCTCTCCTACGAGCAGTACTTC
TRBV10-3	-	TRBJ2-5	TRBD1	14	CAISPSDREETQYF	TGTGCCATCAGCCCTTCGGACAGGGAAGAGACCCAGTACTTC
TRBV11-2	few	TRBJ1-5	-	14	CASSLDREAQPQHF	TGTGCCAGCAGCTTAGACAGGGAAGCTCAGCCCCAGCATTTT
TRBV4-1	-	TRBJ2-7	TRBD1	17	CASSPRPGTGTSYEQYF	TGCGCCAGCAGCCCTCGTCCCGGGACAGGGACCTCCTACGAGCAGTACTTC
TRBV20-1	-	TRBJ2-3	TRBD2	11	CSARGGEGRYF	TGCAGTGCTAGGGGGGGGGAGGGCCGCTATTTT
TRBV5-4	few	TRBJ2-2	-	15	CASSVGGQFTGELFF	TGTGCCAGCAGCGTCGGTGGGCAGTTCACCGGGGAGCTGTTTTTT
TRBV11-3	-	TRBJ2-5	-	15	CASSLGFGVQETQYF	TGTGCCAGCAGCTTGGGCTTCGGGGTCCAAGAGACCCAGTACTTC
TRBV6-1	-	TRBJ1-2	TRBD1	16	CASSASSGTGNYGYTF	TGTGCCAGCAGTGCGAGTTCCGGGACAGGGAACTATGGCTACACCTTC
TRBV6-5	-	TRBJ1-1	TRBD1	14	CASRRTGLNTEAFF	TGTGCCAGCAGGAGGACAGGGTTGAACACTGAAGCTTTCTTT
TRBV5-6	once	TRBJ1-2	-	15	CASSLLIRGAYGYTF	TGTGCCAGCAGCTTGTTGATCCGGGGGGCGTATGGCTACACCTTC
TRBV7-2	-	TRBJ1-5	-	12	CASSLPSRPQHF	TGTGCCAGCAGCTTGCCGTCTAGGCCCCAGCATTTT
TRBV19	-	TRBJ2-5	-	15	CASSIWAGAAETQYF	TGTGCCAGTAGTATCTGGGCAGGGGCGGCGGAGACCCAGTACTTC
TRBV6-5	-	TRBJ2-5	TRBD1	16	CASSYGETGGAETQYF	TGTGCCAGCAGTTACGGGGAGACAGGGGGCGCGGAGACCCAGTACTTC
TRBV9	once	TRBJ2-7	-	15	CASSVMEGRVSEQYF	TGTGCCAGCAGCGTAATGGAGGGTAGAGTATCCGAGCAGTACTTC
TRBV7-2	-	TRBJ1-2	-	18	CASSLAGPGGQANYGYTF	TGTGCCAGCAGCTTAGCGGGCCCGGGGGGGCAAGCTAACTATGGCTACACCTTC
TRBV29-1	-	TRBJ2-1	-	15	CSVPTRVGLYNEQFF	TGCAGCGTCCCCACCAGGGTAGGGCTCTACAATGAGCAGTTCTTC
TRBV27	-	TRBJ1-1	TRBD1	14	CASSPRTGNTEAFF	TGTGCCAGCAGTCCACGGACAGGGAACACTGAAGCTTTCTTT